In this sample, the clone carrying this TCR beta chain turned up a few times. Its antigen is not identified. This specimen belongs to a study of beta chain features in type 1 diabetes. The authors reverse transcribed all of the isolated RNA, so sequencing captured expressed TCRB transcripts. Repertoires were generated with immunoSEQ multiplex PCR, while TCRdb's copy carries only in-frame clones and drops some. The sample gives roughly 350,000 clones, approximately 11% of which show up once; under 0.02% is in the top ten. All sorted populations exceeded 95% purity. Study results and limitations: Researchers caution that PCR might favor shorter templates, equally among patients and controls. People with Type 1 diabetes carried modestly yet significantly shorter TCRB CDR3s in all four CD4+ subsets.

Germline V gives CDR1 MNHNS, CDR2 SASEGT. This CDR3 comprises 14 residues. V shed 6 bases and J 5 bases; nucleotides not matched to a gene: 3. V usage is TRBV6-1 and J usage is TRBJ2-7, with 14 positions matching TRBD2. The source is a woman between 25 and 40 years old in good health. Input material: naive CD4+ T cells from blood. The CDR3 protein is CASSGTSGRDEQYF. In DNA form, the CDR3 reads TGTGCCAGCAGCGGGACTAGCGGGAGAGACGAGCAGTACTTC.